The T cell receptor beta chain under discussion was sequenced for a study of radiotherapy plus CTLA-4 blockade in lung cancer. Study background: Objective response rate was more than 15%; disease control rate, under 35%. Study-level findings and limits: Expansion in blood of tumor-derived TCR clones was seen after radiotherapy plus ipilimumab.

As regards this clone: Its antigen is currently unknown.

Assay: immunoSEQ multiplex PCR; the TCRdb copy retains only in-frame clones and omits some. The repertoire holds 70,000 to 90,000 clones, more than 75% seen once, with 7% to 7.5% in the top ten. Those with chemo-refractory metastatic non-small-cell lung cancer were treated with focal radiation combined with CTLA-4 blockade using ipilimumab. The CDR3 is 13 amino acids. In germline, CDR1 is SGDLS, CDR2 YYNGEE. V shed 4 bases and J shed 3 bases, with 11 bases lying between them. J is TRBJ2-7 and V is TRBV9, with D uncertain. The source is a human donor with non-small cell lung cancer who had a complete response to radiotherapy plus ipilimumab. Specimen: peripheral blood, collected from a patient treated with radiotherapy plus ipilimumab. The CDR3 DNA is TGTGCCAGCAGCCCGGGCGACCTCTACGAGCAGTACGTC. Protein: CASSPGDLYEQYV.